Below, one T cell receptor (beta chain) is given with its context. No antigen is known for it. The sample comes from a study of T-cell memory formation after mild COVID-19. Study-wide background: The two donors had largely donor-specific TCR clusters. Broader study findings: The study found balanced CD4/CD8 in clones contracting day 15 to 85 and a CD4+ lean in later expanders.

J gave up 5 bases and V 2 bases, and 9 bases lay outside the gene matches. The CDR3 runs 16 residues. Germline V lookup: CDR1 MNHEY, CDR2 SVGAGI. 5'RACE with constant-segment primers built TCRalpha and TCRbeta cDNA libraries with UMIs. TCRdb processed the 5' RACE reads anew with MiXCR; each CDR3 protein has one entry. The data show 400,000 to 500,000 distinct CDR3 sequences, about a sixth seen once. The rearrangement joins TRBV6-5 to TRBJ2-5, with TRBD2 matching 9 bases. Sequencing was done on a sample of PBMCs or a T cell subset sorted from them (not recorded which). This TCR was recovered from a man aged 18 to 35 who had mild COVID-19 (a few samples of this study predate the infection). Cell type and time point are not known. The CDR3 loop is CASSYLGGGALETQYF. The CDR3 DNA sequence: TGTGCCAGCAGTTACCTGGGCGGGGGGGCCCTGGAGACCCAGTACTTC.